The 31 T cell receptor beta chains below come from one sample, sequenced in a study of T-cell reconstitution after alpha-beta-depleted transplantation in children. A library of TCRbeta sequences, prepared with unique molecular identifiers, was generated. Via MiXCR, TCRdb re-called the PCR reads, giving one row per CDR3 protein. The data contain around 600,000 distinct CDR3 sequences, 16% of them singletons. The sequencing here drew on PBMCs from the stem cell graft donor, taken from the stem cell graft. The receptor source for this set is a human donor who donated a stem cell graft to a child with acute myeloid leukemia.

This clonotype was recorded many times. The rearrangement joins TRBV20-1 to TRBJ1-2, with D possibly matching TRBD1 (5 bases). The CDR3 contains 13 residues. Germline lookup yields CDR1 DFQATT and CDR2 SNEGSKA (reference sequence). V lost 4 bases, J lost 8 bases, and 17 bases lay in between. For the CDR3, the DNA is TGCAGTGCTACCGACCGACAGCGTGGCGGCTACACCTTC. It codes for CSATDRQRGGYTF.

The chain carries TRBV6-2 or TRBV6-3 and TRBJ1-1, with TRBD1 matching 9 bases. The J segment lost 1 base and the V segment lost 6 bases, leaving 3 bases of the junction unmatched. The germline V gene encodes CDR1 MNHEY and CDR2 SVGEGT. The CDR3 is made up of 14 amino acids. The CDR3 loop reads CASRKGQGNTEAFF. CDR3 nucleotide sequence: TGTGCCAGCAGGAAGGGACAGGGGAACACTGAAGCTTTCTTT.

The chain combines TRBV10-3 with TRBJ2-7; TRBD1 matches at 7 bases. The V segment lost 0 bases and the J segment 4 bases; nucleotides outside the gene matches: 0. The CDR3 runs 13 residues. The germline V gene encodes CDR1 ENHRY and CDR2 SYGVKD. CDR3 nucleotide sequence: TGTGCCATCAGTGAGTCGGGACAGTACGAGCAGTACTTC. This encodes CAISESGQYEQYF.

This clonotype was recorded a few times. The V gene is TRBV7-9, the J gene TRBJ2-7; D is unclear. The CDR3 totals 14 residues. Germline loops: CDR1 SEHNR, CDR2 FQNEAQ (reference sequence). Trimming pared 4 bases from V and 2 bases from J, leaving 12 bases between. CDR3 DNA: TGTGCCAGCAGCTCACCTGAAGGGCCCTACGAGCAGTACGTC. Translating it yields CASSSPEGPYEQYV.

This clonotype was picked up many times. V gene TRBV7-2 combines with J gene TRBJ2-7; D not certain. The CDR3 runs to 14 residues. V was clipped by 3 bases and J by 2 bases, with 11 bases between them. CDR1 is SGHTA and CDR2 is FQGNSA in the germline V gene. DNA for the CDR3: TGTGCCAGCAGCTTGGTTTTAGGAACCTACGAGCAGTACGTC. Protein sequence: CASSLVLGTYEQYV.

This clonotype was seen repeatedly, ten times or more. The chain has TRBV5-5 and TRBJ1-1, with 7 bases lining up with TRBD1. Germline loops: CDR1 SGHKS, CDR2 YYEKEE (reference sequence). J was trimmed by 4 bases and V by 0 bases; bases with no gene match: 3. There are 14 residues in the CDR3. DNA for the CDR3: TGTGCCAGCAGCTTGGTGGACAGGACCACTGAAGCTTTCTTT. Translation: CASSLVDRTTEAFF. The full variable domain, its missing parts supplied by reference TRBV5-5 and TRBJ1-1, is DAGVTQSPTHLIKTRGQQVTLRCSPISGHKSVSWYQQVLGQGPQFIFQYYEKEERGRGNFPDRFSARQFPNYSSELNVNALLLGDSALYLCASSLVDRTTEAFFGQGTRLTVV.

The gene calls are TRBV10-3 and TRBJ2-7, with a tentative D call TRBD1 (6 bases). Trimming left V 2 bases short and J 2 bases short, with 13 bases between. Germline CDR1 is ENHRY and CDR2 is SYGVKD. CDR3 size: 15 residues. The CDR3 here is CAISEDGQMTYEQYV. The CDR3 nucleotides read TGTGCCATCAGTGAGGATGGACAGATGACCTACGAGCAGTACGTC.

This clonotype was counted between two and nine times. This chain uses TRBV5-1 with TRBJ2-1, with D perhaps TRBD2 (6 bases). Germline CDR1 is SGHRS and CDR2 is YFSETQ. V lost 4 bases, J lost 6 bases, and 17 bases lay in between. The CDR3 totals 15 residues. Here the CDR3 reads CASSRGARESNEQFF. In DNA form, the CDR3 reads TGCGCCAGCAGCCGCGGGGCTCGGGAGAGCAATGAGCAGTTCTTC.

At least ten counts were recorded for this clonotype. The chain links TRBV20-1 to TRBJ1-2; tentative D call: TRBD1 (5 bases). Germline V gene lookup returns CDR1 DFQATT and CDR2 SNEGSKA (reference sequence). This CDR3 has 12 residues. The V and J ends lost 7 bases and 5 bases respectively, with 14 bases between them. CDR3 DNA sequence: TGCAGTGTACGGAGGGAGGGGTATGGCTACACCTTC. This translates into CSVRREGYGYTF.

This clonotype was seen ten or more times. The CDR3 nucleotides are TGTGCCAGCAGTATGCGGGGGGGCCAGGAGACCCAGTACTTC. Translation: CASSMRGGQETQYF. V gene TRBV12-3 or TRBV12-4 combines with J gene TRBJ2-5; TRBD2 matches at 9 bases. This CDR3 contains 14 residues. V shed 5 bases, J shed 5 bases, and the junction held 6 bases outside the gene matches.

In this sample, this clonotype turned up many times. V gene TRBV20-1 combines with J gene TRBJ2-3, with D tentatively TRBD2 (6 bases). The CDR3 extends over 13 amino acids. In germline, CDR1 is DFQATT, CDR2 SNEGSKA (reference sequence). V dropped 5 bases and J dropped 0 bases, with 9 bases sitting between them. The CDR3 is CSAGRHSTDTQYF. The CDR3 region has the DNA TGCAGTGCTGGGAGGCACAGCACAGATACGCAGTATTTT.

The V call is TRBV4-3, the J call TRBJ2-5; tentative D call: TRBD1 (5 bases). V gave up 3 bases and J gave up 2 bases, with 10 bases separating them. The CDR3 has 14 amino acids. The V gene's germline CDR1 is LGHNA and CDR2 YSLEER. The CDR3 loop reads CASSQQGWQETQYF. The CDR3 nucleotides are TGCGCCAGCAGCCAGCAGGGATGGCAAGAGACCCAGTACTTC.

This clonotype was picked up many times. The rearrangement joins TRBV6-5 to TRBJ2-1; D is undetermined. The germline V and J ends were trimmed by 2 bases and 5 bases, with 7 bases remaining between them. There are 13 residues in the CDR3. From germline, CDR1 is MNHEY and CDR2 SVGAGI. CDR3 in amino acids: CASSYGNHNEQFF. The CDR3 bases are TGTGCCAGCAGTTACGGGAATCACAATGAGCAGTTCTTC.

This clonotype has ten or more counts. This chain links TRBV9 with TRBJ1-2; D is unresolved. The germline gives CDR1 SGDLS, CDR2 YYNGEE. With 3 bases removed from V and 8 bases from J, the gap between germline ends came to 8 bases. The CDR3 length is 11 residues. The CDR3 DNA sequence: TGTGCCAGCAGCGGCAGACCCGGCTACACCTTC. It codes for CASSGRPGYTF. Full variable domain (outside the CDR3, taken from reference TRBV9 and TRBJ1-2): DSGVTQTPKHLITATGQRVTLRCSPRSGDLSVYWYQQSLDQGLQFLIQYYNGEERAKGNILERFSAQQFPDLHSELNLSSLELGDSALYFCASSGRPGYTFGSGTRLTVV.

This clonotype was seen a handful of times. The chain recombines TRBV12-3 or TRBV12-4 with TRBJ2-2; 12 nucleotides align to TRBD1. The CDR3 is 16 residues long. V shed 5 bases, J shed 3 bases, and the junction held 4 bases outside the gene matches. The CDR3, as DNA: TGTGCCAGCAGTCCCGGGACAGGGGGCGACACCGGGGAGCTGTTTTTT. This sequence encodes CASSPGTGGDTGELFF.

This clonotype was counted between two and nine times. The CDR3, as DNA: TGCGCCAGCAGCCAAGGAGGAACCACAGATACGCAGTATTTT. Its translation: CASSQGGTTDTQYF. The gene calls are TRBV4-3 and TRBJ2-3; D remains unclear. Between the trimmed V and J ends, which lost 1 base and 2 bases, there was a span of 7 bases. CDR3 length equals 14 residues. The germline V gene has CDR1 LGHNA and CDR2 YSLEER.

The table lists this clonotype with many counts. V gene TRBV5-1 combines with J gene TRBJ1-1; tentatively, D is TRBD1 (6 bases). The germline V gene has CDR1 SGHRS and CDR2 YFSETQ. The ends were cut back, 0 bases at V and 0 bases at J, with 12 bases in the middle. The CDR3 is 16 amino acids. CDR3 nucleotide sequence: TGCGCCAGCAGCTTGGATGCGGACAGCTTGAACACTGAAGCTTTCTTT. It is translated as CASSLDADSLNTEAFF.

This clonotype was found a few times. Here the CDR3 reads CASSWGGTRSNEQFF. The CDR3 nucleotides are TGTGCCAGCAGCTGGGGAGGGACTAGATCGAATGAGCAGTTCTTC. J is TRBJ2-1 and V is TRBV7-2, with 8 positions matching TRBD2. Germline loops: CDR1 SGHTA, CDR2 FQGNSA. V lost 4 bases and J lost 7; bases outside the gene matches: 9. The CDR3 is made up of 15 amino acids. Looking up the rest from reference TRBV7-2 and TRBJ2-1 gives the full variable domain: GAGVSQSPSNKVTEKGKDVELRCDPISGHTALYWYRQSLGQGLEFLIYFQGNSAPDKSGLPSDRFSAERTGGSVSTLTIQRTQQEDSAVYLCASSWGGTRSNEQFFGPGTRLTVL.

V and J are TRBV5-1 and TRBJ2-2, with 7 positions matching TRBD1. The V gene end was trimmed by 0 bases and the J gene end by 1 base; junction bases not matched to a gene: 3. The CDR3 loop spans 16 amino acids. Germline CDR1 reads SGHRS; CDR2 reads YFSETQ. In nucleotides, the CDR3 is TGCGCCAGCAGCTTGGGACAGGGTCTGAACACCGGGGAGCTGTTTTTT. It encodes CASSLGQGLNTGELFF.

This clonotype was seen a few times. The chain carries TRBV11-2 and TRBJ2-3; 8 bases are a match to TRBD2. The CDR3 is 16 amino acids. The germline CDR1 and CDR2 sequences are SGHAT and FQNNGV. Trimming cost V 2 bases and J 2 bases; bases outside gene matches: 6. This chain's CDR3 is CASSLRGGAVTDTQYF. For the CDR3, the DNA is TGTGCCAGCAGCTTACGGGGGGGGGCGGTCACAGATACGCAGTATTTT.

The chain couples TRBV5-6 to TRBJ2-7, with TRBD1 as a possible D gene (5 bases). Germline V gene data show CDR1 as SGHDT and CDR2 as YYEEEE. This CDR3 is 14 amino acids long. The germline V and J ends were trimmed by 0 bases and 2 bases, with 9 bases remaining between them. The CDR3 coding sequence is TGTGCCAGCAGCTTGGTATTCAGGGCCTACGAGCAGTACGTC. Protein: CASSLVFRAYEQYV.

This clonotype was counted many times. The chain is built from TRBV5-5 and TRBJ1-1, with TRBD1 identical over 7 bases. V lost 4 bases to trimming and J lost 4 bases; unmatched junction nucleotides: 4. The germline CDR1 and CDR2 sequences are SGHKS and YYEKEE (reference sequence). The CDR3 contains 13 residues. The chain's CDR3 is CASSAGGGTEAFF. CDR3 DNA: TGTGCCAGCAGCGCAGGGGGGGGCACTGAAGCTTTCTTT.

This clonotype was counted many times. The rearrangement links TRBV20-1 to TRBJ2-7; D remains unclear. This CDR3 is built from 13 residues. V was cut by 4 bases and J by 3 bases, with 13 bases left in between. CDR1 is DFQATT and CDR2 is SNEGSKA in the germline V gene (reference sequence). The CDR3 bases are TGCAGTGCTATTCCCACAGATCGCTACGAGCAGTACTTC. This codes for CSAIPTDRYEQYF.

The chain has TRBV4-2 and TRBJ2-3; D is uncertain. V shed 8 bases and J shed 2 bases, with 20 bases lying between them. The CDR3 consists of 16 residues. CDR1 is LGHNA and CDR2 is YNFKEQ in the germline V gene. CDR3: CASSLLVEPNTDTQYF. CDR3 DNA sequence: TGTGCCAGCTCCTTGCTGGTTGAACCGAACACAGATACGCAGTATTTT.

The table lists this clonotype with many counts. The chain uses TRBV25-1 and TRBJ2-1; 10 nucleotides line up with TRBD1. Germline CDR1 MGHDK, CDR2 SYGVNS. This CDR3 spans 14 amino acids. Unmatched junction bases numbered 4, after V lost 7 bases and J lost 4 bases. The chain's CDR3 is CASKGDRGYNEQFF. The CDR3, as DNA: TGTGCCAGCAAGGGGGACAGGGGATACAATGAGCAGTTCTTC.

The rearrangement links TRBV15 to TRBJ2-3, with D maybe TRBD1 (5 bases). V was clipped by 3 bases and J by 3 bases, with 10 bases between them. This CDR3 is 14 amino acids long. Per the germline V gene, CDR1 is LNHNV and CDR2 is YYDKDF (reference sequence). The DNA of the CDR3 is TGTGCCACCAGCAGGAGCAGGGTAACAGATACGCAGTATTTT. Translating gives CATSRSRVTDTQYF.

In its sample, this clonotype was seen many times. As DNA, the CDR3 is TGTGCCACCAGTGACCGTGACAGGGCAGAGACCCAGTACTTC. Amino acid sequence: CATSDRDRAETQYF. The gene calls are TRBV24-1 and TRBJ2-5; TRBD1 aligns across 7 bases. This CDR3 contains 14 residues. Trimming removed 4 bases from V and 4 bases from J; junction bases left unmatched: 5. Germline lookup yields CDR1 KGHDR and CDR2 SFDVKD.

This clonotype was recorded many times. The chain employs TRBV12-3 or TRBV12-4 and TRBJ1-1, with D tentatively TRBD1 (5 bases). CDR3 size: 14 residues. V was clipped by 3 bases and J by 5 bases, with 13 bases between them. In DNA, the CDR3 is TGTGCCAGCAGTTTGAGTAGGGGAGGTACTGAAGCTTTCTTT. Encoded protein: CASSLSRGGTEAFF.

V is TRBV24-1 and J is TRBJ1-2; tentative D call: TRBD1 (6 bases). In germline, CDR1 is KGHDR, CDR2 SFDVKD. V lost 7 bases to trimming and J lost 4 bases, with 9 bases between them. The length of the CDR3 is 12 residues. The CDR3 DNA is TGTGCCACCAGCGGCAGGGGCTATGGCTACACCTTC. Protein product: CATSGRGYGYTF.

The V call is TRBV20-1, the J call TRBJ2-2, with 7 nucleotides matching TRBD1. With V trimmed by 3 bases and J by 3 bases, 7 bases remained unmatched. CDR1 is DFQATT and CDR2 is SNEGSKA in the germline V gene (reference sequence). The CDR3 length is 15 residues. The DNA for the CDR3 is TGCAGTGCTAGGGGTGGGACAGCTCACACCGGGGAGCTGTTTTTT. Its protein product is CSARGGTAHTGELFF.

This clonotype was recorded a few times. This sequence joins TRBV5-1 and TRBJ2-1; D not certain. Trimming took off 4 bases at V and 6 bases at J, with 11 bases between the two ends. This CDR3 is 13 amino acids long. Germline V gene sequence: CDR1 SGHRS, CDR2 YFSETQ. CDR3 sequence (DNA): TGCGCCAGCAGCACGCGGCCCGGCAATGAGCAGTTCTTC. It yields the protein CASSTRPGNEQFF.